Listed below are T cell receptor beta chains from one sample, sequenced in a study of early T cells in non-severe SARS-CoV-2 infection. From the 5' RACE reads, TCRdb called clonotypes with MiXCR, one entry per CDR3 protein. The sample includes 45,000 to 75,000 distinct CDR3 sequences, around 9% of them seen just once. Sample: whole blood. These receptors came from an adult who was a healthcare worker with PCR-confirmed SARS-CoV-2 infection or an uninfected control (not recorded which). The CDR3 runs from the conserved cysteine through the conserved F or W. A D gene is named only where the DNA matches it firmly. The size of a clone is reported for some rows only, either as once, few or many, or as a class for expanded clones.

14 | TRBJ1-2 | NA | TRBD1 | TRBV29-1 | TGCAGCGCCAGATCCGGGACAGGGTTCTCGAGCTACACCTTC | CSARSGTGFSSYTF
15 | TRBJ2-7 | many | NA | TRBV7-8 | TGTGCCAGCAGCTTAGCGCTGGTGAGCTCCTACGAGCAGTACTTC | CASSLALVSSYEQYF
15 | TRBJ2-1 | many | NA | TRBV6-9 | TGTGCCAGCAGGTGGCTTCAGCGGCCAAACAATGAGCAGTTCTTC | CASRWLQRPNNEQFF
15 | TRBJ2-7 | NA | NA | TRBV12-3/TRBV12-4 | TGTGCCAGCAGCGTATTCGGGCAGGGATCGAAAGAGCAGTACTTC | CASSVFGQGSKEQYF
14 | TRBJ2-7 | NA | NA | TRBV6-5 | TGTGCCAGCAGTTACGGTGGGGTTAGGGTCGAGCAGTACTTC | CASSYGGVRVEQYF
16 | TRBJ1-2 | few | NA | TRBV28 | TGTGCCAGCAGTCCCGTTTCAGGCAATCCGACGTATGGCTACACCTTC | CASSPVSGNPTYGYTF
15 | TRBJ2-7 | many | TRBD1 | TRBV7-8 | TGTGCCAGCAGCTCGGGACAGGCTAGCTCCTACGAGCAGTACTTC | CASSSGQASSYEQYF
12 | TRBJ2-2 | few | NA | TRBV13 | TGTGCCAGCAGGGACAGCTCCGGGGAGCTGTTTTTT | CASRDSSGELFF
12 | TRBJ2-3 | many | TRBD1 | TRBV6-2/TRBV6-3 | TGTGCCAGCAATCGACAGGGAGCTACGCAGTATTTT | CASNRQGATQYF
14 | TRBJ2-3 | many | NA | TRBV7-2 | TGTGCCACCTCCCGGGTCTCTGGGACAGATACGCAGTATTTT | CATSRVSGTDTQYF
16 | TRBJ1-1 | few | TRBD1 | TRBV6-6 | TGTGCCAGCAGTTACGTCGTCGGGACAGGTACGGGGGAAGCTTTCTTT | CASSYVVGTGTGEAFF
13 | TRBJ1-2 | many | TRBD1 | TRBV28 | TGTGCCAGCAGTCGTGACAGGGCTGCTGACTACACCTTC | CASSRDRAADYTF
13 | TRBJ2-5 | NA | NA | TRBV21-1 | TGTGCCAGCAGCAGCGACAGTCCCGAGACCCAGTACTTC | CASSSDSPETQYF
17 | TRBJ1-3 | many | TRBD1 | TRBV4-3 | TGCGCCAGCAGCCGAACCCCGGGACAGGGGTCCGGAAACACCATATATTTT | CASSRTPGQGSGNTIYF
16 | TRBJ2-2 | NA | NA | TRBV12-3/TRBV12-4 | TGTGCCAGCAGTCTCGCGTTTCTGGCGAACACCGGGGAGCCGTTTTTT | CASSLAFLANTGEPFF
14 | TRBJ2-1 | NA | TRBD2 | TRBV20-1 | TGCAGTCCTTCCGGGACTAGCGGGAGCAAGGAGCAGTTCTTC | CSPSGTSGSKEQFF
13 | TRBJ2-2 | NA | NA | TRBV6-9 | TGCGACCCTCTTATGGAAATCACCGGGGAGCTGTTTTTT | CDPLMEITGELFF
15 | TRBJ2-1 | NA | NA | TRBV28 | TGTGCCAGCAATACCCAGGGGACCCCCTACAATGAGCAGTTCTTC | CASNTQGTPYNEQFF
15 | TRBJ1-5 | NA | NA | TRBV7-3 | TGTGCCAGCAGCTTAAACTCAGGGGTCAATCAGCCCCAGCATTTT | CASSLNSGVNQPQHF
14 | TRBJ2-5 | many | TRBD2 | TRBV7-8 | TGTGCCAGCAGCGCTAGCGGTATACAAGAGACCCAGTACTTC | CASSASGIQETQYF
13 | TRBJ2-1 | NA | NA | TRBV2 | TGTGCCAGCAGTTCCCGGGCCCCTTCTGAGCTGTTCTTC | CASSSRAPSELFF
14 | TRBJ2-3 | many | NA | TRBV19 | TGTGCCAGTAGTTACCGGGGCACCACAGATACGCAGTATTTT | CASSYRGTTDTQYF
13 | TRBJ2-7 | few | NA | TRBV24-1 | TGTGCCATCTCGGACGGCAGCTCCTACGAGCAGTACTTC | CAISDGSSYEQYF
14 | TRBJ2-2 | many | NA | TRBV18 | TGTGCCAGCTCACCTGTCGGGGTCACCGGGGAGCTGTTTTTT | CASSPVGVTGELFF
18 | TRBJ1-5 | many | TRBD1 | TRBV4-3 | TGCGCCAGCAGCCCGACACTTACAGGGGGCCCACGCAATCAGCCCCAGCATTTT | CASSPTLTGGPRNQPQHF
18 | TRBJ2-4 | NA | TRBD2 | TRBV11-2 | TGTGCCAGCAGCTATTCCCTAGCGGGAGACGCGGGTAAAAACATTCAGTACTTC | CASSYSLAGDAGKNIQYF
13 | TRBJ2-2 | few | NA | TRBV3-1 | TGTGCCAGTAGGTGGACGGCCACCGGGGAGCTGTTTTTT | CASRWTATGELFF
14 | TRBJ2-7 | NA | NA | TRBV11-2 | TGTGCCAGCAGCCGCGGGCTTAGCTCCTACGAGCAGTACTTC | CASSRGLSSYEQYF
14 | TRBJ2-7 | many | NA | TRBV6-5 | TGTGCCAGCAGCCCCGCGGCAGGGAGGTCGGAGCAGTACTTC | CASSPAAGRSEQYF
13 | TRBJ2-7 | many | NA | TRBV28 | TGTGCCAGCAGTTCTTCTTTCTCCTACGAGCAGTACTTC | CASSSSFSYEQYF
14 | TRBJ1-6 | many | NA | TRBV7-2 | TGTGCCAGCAGCTCCACAGACTATAATTCACCCCTCCACTTT | CASSSTDYNSPLHF
12 | TRBJ1-1 | NA | NA | TRBV28 | TGTGCCATCGCCCGGACGAACACTGAAGCTTTCTTT | CAIARTNTEAFF
17 | TRBJ2-6 | NA | NA | TRBV19 | TGTGCCAGTAGTATGGGGCAGGGGAAATCTGGGGCCAACGTCCTGACTTTC | CASSMGQGKSGANVLTF
15 | TRBJ2-7 | NA | NA | TRBV15 | TGTGCCACCAGCAGAGAGGGGAACGGAGCCTACGAGCAGTACTTC | CATSREGNGAYEQYF
18 | TRBJ2-1 | many | TRBD1 | TRBV7-2 | TGTGCCAGCAGCTCAGGCCCGCCGGGACAGTTAAGCTACAATGAGCAGTTCTTC | CASSSGPPGQLSYNEQFF
15 | TRBJ2-5 | many | NA | TRBV28 | TGTGCCAGCAGTTCCCCGCCAGAAGGCAAAGAGACCCAGTACTTC | CASSSPPEGKETQYF
15 | TRBJ2-1 | NA | TRBD2 | TRBV11-2 | TGTGCCAGCCACGCTGCGGGAGTTGGGTACAATGAGCAGTTCTTC | CASHAAGVGYNEQFF
15 | TRBJ2-5 | many | NA | TRBV7-2 | TGTGCCAGCAGCTTTAGGACGGAGAGCCTTGAGACCCAGTACTTC | CASSFRTESLETQYF
14 | TRBJ2-7 | NA | TRBD2 | TRBV6-6 | TGTGCCAGCAGTTACTCGCTCACGGGGGGCGAGCAGTACTTC | CASSYSLTGGEQYF
14 | TRBJ2-3 | many | TRBD1 | TRBV11-3 | TGTGCCAGCAGCATGGGACAGGGTGGAGATACGCAGTATTTT | CASSMGQGGDTQYF
14 | TRBJ2-3 | few | NA | TRBV7-2 | TGTGCCAGCAGCTGGTTAGGGGTGGCAGATACGCAGTATTTT | CASSWLGVADTQYF